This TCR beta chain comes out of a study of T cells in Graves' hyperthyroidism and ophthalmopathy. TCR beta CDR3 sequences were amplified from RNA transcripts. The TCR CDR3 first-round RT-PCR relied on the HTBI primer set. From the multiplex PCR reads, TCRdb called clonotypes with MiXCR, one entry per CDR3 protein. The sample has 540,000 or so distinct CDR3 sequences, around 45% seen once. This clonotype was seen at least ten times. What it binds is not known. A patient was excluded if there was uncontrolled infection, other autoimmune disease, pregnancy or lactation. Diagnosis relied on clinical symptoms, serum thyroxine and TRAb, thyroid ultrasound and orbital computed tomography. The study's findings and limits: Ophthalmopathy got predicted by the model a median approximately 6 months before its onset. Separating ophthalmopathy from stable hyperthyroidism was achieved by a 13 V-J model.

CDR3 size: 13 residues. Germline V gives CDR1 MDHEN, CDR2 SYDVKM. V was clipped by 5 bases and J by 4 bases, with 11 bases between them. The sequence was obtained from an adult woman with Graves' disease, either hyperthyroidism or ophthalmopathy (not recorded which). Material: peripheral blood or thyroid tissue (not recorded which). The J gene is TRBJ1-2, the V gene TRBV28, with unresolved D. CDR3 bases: TGTGCCAGCAGTCTCGGAGTGGGCTATGGCTACACCTTC. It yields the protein CASSLGVGYGYTF.